This T cell receptor beta chain appears in the sequencing data of a study of T cell repertoires in cytomegalovirus infection. About the study: In the study, CMV epitopes included recently identified HLA-C-restricted and well-studied HLA-B-restricted ones.

TCRdb independently ran MiXCR on the reads; one entry per CDR3 protein. The sample has roughly 46,000 distinct CDR3 sequences, roughly a fifth seen once. Ten or more counts support this clonotype. Antigen unknown. The V gene lost 5 bases and the J gene lost 7 bases, with 15 bases spanning the gap. CDR3 length equals 14 residues. The specimen comprised CD8+ T cells from cultured PBMCs, sampled from culture after CMV antigen stimulation. This clonotype was sampled from a human donor in good health (CMV status not recorded). Some clones in this sample may be carry-over from other donors' samples. The chain links TRBV12-3 or TRBV12-4 to TRBJ2-1; a possible D gene is TRBD2 (7 bases). Here the CDR3 reads CASSRGEGTNEQFF. The CDR3 bases are TGTGCCAGCAGTCGGGGGGAGGGGACAAATGAGCAGTTCTTC.